The 27 T cell receptor beta chains in this list originate from one sample, sequenced in a study of T cells expressing NK-cell markers. TCRdb reprocessed the 5' RACE reads and reports one entry per CDR3 protein, with no DNA. This sample carries about 370,000 distinct CDR3 sequences, with about 10% going to the ten biggest clones. Material for sequencing was blood T cells: a sorted CD56 or NKG2C T cell subset, CD4+ or CD8+ T cells, or bulk PBMC T cells (not recorded which). Receptors were obtained from a woman aged 45-65 years in good health.

The chain recombines TRBV19 with TRBJ1-1. There are 13 residues in the CDR3. CDR1 is LNHDA and CDR2 is SQIVND in the germline V gene (reference sequence). The CDR3 protein is CASSRQYNTEAFF. Drawing the rest from reference TRBV19 and TRBJ1-1, the complete variable domain is DGGITQSPKYLFRKEGQNVTLSCEQNLNHDAMYWYRQDPGQGLRLIYYSQIVNDFQKGDIAEGYSVSREKKESFPLTVTSAQKNPTAFYLCASSRQYNTEAFFGQGTRLTVV.

This chain uses TRBV29-1 with TRBJ1-1. The CDR3 contains 16 residues. The germline V gene has CDR1 SQVTM and CDR2 ANQGSEA. This chain's CDR3 is CSVGVFALGMNTEAFF.

The V and J genes are TRBV3-1 and TRBJ1-3; no DNA is available, so the TRBD1 call from TCRdb remains unchecked. There are 14 residues in the CDR3. Germline V CDR1 and CDR2: LGHDT, YNNKEL (reference sequence). CDR3 in amino acids: CASSPRGRRNTIYF.

The CDR3 loop is CSARGAAEYTDTQYF. The rearrangement links TRBV20-1 to TRBJ2-3; without DNA, the TCRdb call of TRBD2 cannot be checked. The CDR3 is 15 residues long. In germline, CDR1 is DFQATT, CDR2 SNEGSKA (reference sequence).

The rearrangement links TRBV12-3 or TRBV12-4 to TRBJ1-2; TCRdb's D call of TRBD1 is untestable without DNA. The CDR3 has 17 residues. CDR3 residues: CASRAKLPGQGLYGYTF.

The chain couples TRBV29-1 to TRBJ2-5; without DNA, the TCRdb call of TRBD1 cannot be checked. The CDR3 is 12 residues long. Per the germline V gene, CDR1 is SQVTM and CDR2 is ANQGSEA. This CDR3 reads CVAGGLQETQYF. Together with reference TRBV29-1 and TRBJ2-5, the CDR3 gives the full variable domain: SAVISQKPSRDICQRGTSLTIQCQVDSQVTMMFWYRQQPGQSLTLIATANQGSEATYESGFVIDKFPISRPNLTFSTLTVSNMSPEDSSIYLCVAGGLQETQYFGPGTRLLVL.

This chain connects TRBV29-1 to TRBJ2-1; with no DNA, the TCRdb D assignment of TRBD2 cannot be verified. Germline V gene data show CDR1 as SQVTM and CDR2 as ANQGSEA. The CDR3 has 14 residues. CDR3 in amino acids: CSVEVEGQYNEQFF.

The CDR3: CAISAGGGEETQYF. The chain is built from TRBV10-3 and TRBJ2-5; TCRdb calls TRBD2, which cannot be checked without DNA. Germline V gene data show CDR1 as ENHRY and CDR2 as SYGVKD. The CDR3 extends over 14 amino acids.

V usage is TRBV7-8 and J usage is TRBJ2-7; TCRdb proposes TRBD1, but this gene call is untestable without DNA. Germline V gene lookup returns CDR1 SGHVS and CDR2 FQNEAQ. The CDR3 totals 12 residues. CDR3 loop: CASSLGDSEQYF.

The CDR3 reads CSAIAQYQETQYF. The genes are TRBV20-1 and TRBJ2-5. Per germline, CDR1 DFQATT and CDR2 SNEGSKA (reference sequence). This CDR3 contains 13 residues.

This rearrangement joins TRBV18 to TRBJ1-5. The CDR3 sequence is 19 residues long. Germline CDR1 KGHSH, CDR2 LQKENI. The CDR3 loop reads CASSPPHTGDHITNQPQHF.

This chain links TRBV29-1 with TRBJ2-2; TCRdb selects TRBD2, and the lack of DNA leaves this call unchecked. Germline CDR1 reads SQVTM; CDR2 reads ANQGSEA. This CDR3 has 15 amino acids. This CDR3 is CSVVLAGGVTGELFF.

The CDR3 spells CASSLAASGNEQFF. J is TRBJ2-1 and V is TRBV7-9. CDR1 is SEHNR, CDR2 FQNEAQ, per germline (reference sequence). The CDR3 has 14 residues.

The V gene is TRBV6-1, the J gene TRBJ1-5; TCRdb returns TRBD1, unconfirmable since there is no DNA. This CDR3 comprises 15 residues. From germline, CDR1 is MNHNS and CDR2 SASEGT. The CDR3 protein is CASRQGPYSNQPQHF.

This sequence joins TRBV20-1 and TRBJ2-1; absent DNA, TCRdb's TRBD2 call cannot be checked. The CDR3 sequence is 14 residues long. Germline loops: CDR1 DFQATT, CDR2 SNEGSKA (reference sequence). CDR3 amino acids: CSARSVSGRVKQFF.

This chain connects TRBV7-9 to TRBJ2-3. Germline assignment: CDR1 SEHNR and CDR2 FQNEAQ (reference sequence). This CDR3 comprises 12 residues. CDR3 in amino acids: CASDGVSDTQYF.

The genes are TRBV4-1 and TRBJ2-3; TCRdb's assignment of TRBD1 cannot be checked, as there is no DNA. The germline gives CDR1 MGHRA, CDR2 YSYEKL. There are 17 residues in the CDR3. The CDR3 here is CASSQDGRTSSTDTQYF.

The CDR3 sequence is CASSTGSDSYNEQFF. The V gene is TRBV6-4, the J gene TRBJ2-1. In germline, CDR1 is MRHNA, CDR2 SNTAGT. This CDR3 region has 15 residues.

This chain joins TRBV5-6 and TRBJ2-1; TCRdb designates TRBD2, a call that cannot be tested without DNA. CDR3 length equals 17 residues. Germline lookup yields CDR1 SGHDT and CDR2 YYEEEE. CDR3: CASSSPGTSGKYNEQFF. Variable domain in full (rest from reference TRBV5-6 and TRBJ2-1): DAGVTQSPTHLIKTRGQQVTLRCSPKSGHDTVSWYQQALGQGPQFIFQYYEEEERQRGNFPDRFSGHQFPNYSSELNVNALLLGDSALYLCASSSPGTSGKYNEQFFGPGTRLTVL.

The V gene is TRBV7-9, the J gene TRBJ2-3. CDR1 and CDR2 (germline): SEHNR, FQNEAQ (reference sequence). The CDR3 extends over 14 amino acids. CDR3 residues: CASSLEVSLSTQYF. The full variable domain, completed using reference TRBV7-9 and TRBJ2-3, is DTGVSQNPRHKITKRGQNVTFRCDPISEHNRLYWYRQTLGQGPEFLTYFQNEAQLEKSRLLSDRFSAERPKGSFSTLEIQRTEQGDSAMYLCASSLEVSLSTQYFGPGTRLTVL.

The chain couples TRBV20-1 to TRBJ2-1; TCRdb's D gene call, TRBD1, goes unchecked for lack of DNA. CDR3 length: 17 residues. CDR1 is DFQATT, CDR2 SNEGSKA, per germline (reference sequence). The CDR3 sequence: CSVPGQGGLAGINEQFF.

V usage is TRBV12-3 or TRBV12-4 and J usage is TRBJ2-1; checking the TCRdb D call of TRBD2 is not possible without DNA. CDR3 length equals 16 residues. The CDR3: CASSPLQASGANEQFF.

The chain links TRBV12-3 or TRBV12-4 to TRBJ1-2; without DNA, the TCRdb call of TRBD1 cannot be checked. This CDR3 comprises 13 residues. The CDR3: CASSLTGLDGYTF.

This chain's CDR3 is CSARASGGWGLHGDTQYF. The V gene is TRBV20-1, the J gene TRBJ2-3; TCRdb gives TRBD2 as the D gene, but with no DNA this cannot be confirmed. Germline V CDR1 and CDR2: DFQATT, SNEGSKA (reference sequence). The length of the CDR3 is 18 residues.

The chain recombines TRBV5-1 with TRBJ2-1; TCRdb returns TRBD2, unconfirmable since there is no DNA. The CDR3 is 15 residues long. The germline V gene has CDR1 SGHRS and CDR2 YFSETQ. This CDR3 reads CASSWTASGANEQFF.

The chain is built from TRBV11-2 and TRBJ2-3. CDR3 size: 12 residues. Germline V CDR1 and CDR2: SGHAT, FQNNGV. The CDR3 loop is CASSFPGDTQYF.

The chain has TRBV5-5 and TRBJ1-5. Germline-derived CDR1 and CDR2 are SGHKS and YYEKEE (reference sequence). The CDR3 sequence is 15 residues long. The CDR3 spells CASSLLSQGNQPQHF.